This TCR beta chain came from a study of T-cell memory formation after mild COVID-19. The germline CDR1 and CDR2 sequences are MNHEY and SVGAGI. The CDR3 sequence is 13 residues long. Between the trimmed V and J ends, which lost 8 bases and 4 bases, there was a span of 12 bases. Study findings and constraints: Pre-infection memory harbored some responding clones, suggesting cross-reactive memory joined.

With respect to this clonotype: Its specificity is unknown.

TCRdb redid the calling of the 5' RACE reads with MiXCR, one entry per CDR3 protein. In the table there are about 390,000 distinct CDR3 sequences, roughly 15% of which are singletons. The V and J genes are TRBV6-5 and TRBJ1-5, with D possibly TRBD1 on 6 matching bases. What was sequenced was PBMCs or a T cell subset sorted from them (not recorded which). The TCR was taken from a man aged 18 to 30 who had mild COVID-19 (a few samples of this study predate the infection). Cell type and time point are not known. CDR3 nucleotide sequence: TGTGCCAGCCGGGGGCACCCTAATCAGCCCCAGCATTTT. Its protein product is CASRGHPNQPQHF.